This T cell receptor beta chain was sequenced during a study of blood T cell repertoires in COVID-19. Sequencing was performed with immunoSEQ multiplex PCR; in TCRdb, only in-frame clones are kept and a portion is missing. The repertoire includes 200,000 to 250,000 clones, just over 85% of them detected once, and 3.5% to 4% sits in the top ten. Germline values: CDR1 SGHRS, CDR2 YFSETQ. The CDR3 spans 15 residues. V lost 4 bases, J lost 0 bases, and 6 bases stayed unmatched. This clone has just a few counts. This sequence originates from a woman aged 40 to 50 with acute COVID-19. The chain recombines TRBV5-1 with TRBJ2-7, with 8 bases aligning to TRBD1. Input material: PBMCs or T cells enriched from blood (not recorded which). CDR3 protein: CASSRGQGASYEQYF. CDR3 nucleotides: TGCGCCAGCAGCCGCGGACAGGGAGCCTCCTACGAGCAGTACTTC.